This TCR beta chain stems from a study of beta chain features in type 1 diabetes. Study-wide results and limits: Shortening of TCRB CDR3s, moderate but significant, appeared in all four CD4+ subsets of Type 1 diabetes patients. Fewer insertions but more deletions were seen at VDJ junctions in type 1 diabetes patients.

The investigators reverse transcribed all of the isolated RNA, so they sequenced expressed TCRB transcripts. Clones were read by immunoSEQ multiplex PCR, and TCRdb kept only the in-frame ones, dropping some. Among 95,000 to 150,000 clones listed, around 17% were seen once. This clone was observed at least ten times. Its antigen is undetermined. The germline CDR1 and CDR2 sequences are GTSNPN and SVGIG (reference sequence). CDR3 length: 13 residues. The V end was cut by 0 bases, the J end by 7 bases, with 10 bases between. Central memory, naive, regulatory and stem cell-like memory CD4+ cells were sorted by CD45RO/CCR7/CD25/CD127/CD95/CD27. Sorted populations were all over 95% pure.

Sequencing input: central memory CD4+ T cells from blood. This sequence was found in a man aged 30 to 45 with type 1 diabetes. The chain combines TRBV30 with TRBJ1-3; D remains ambiguous. CDR3 residues: CAWSVGPANTIYF. The CDR3 bases are TGTGCCTGGAGTGTCGGGCCCGCGAACACCATATATTTT. The complete variable domain, with remaining parts taken from reference TRBV30 and TRBJ1-3, reads SQTIHQWPATLVQPVGSPLSLECTVEGTSNPNLYWYRQAAGRGLQLLFYSVGIGQISSEVPQNLSASRPQDRQFILSSKKLLLSDSGFYLCAWSVGPANTIYFGEGSWLTVV.